These T cell receptor beta chains were read from a single sample in a study of T cell clones after liver transplantation. Libraries were prepared by immunoSEQ multiplex PCR; TCRdb keeps only in-frame clonotypes and omits some of them. The sample holds approximately 22,000 clones; about 93% are singletons and the top ten take roughly 25%. The sequencing here drew on CD8+ T cells from blood, taken 25 months after liver transplant. The receptors come from a human patient who received a liver transplant. Some T cells may be transferred from the graft donor. CDR3s include the opening cysteine and the closing phenylalanine or tryptophan. The order of the fields is V gene, D gene, clone size, J gene, CDR3 protein, CDR3 DNA. The D gene is left open where the match is weak. Expanded clones are given a class, and other clones once, few, many or no size at all.

v_call: TRBV28; d_call: .; clone_size: .; j_call: TRBJ1-5; cdr3_aa: CASRSYSNQPQHF; cdr3_nt: TGTGCCAGCAGGTCGTATAGCAATCAGCCCCAGCATTTT
v_call: TRBV14; d_call: .; clone_size: few; j_call: TRBJ2-7; cdr3_aa: CASSQVGEREQYF; cdr3_nt: TGTGCCAGCAGCCAAGTCGGGGAGCGCGAGCAGTACTTC
v_call: TRBV9; d_call: .; clone_size: .; j_call: TRBJ1-2; cdr3_aa: CASSALGSHTF; cdr3_nt: TGTGCCAGCAGCGCCCTCGGGTCGCACACCTTC
v_call: TRBV14; d_call: .; clone_size: .; j_call: TRBJ1-2; cdr3_aa: CASSHLGNGYTF; cdr3_nt: TGTGCCAGCAGCCACCTGGGGAATGGCTACACCTTC
v_call: TRBV10-3; d_call: .; clone_size: once; j_call: TRBJ2-7; cdr3_aa: CAIRQHGVEVVYEQYF; cdr3_nt: TGTGCCATCAGGCAACACGGCGTAGAAGTGGTCTACGAGCAGTACTTC
v_call: TRBV27; d_call: .; clone_size: .; j_call: TRBJ1-1; cdr3_aa: CASSLTRRNTEAFF; cdr3_nt: TGTGCCAGCAGTTTAACTAGGAGGAACACTGAAGCTTTCTTT
v_call: TRBV15; d_call: .; clone_size: .; j_call: TRBJ2-3; cdr3_aa: CATSRDSGTTDTQYF; cdr3_nt: TGTGCCACCAGCAGAGATAGCGGTACCACAGATACGCAGTATTTT
v_call: TRBV29-1; d_call: .; clone_size: .; j_call: TRBJ1-2; cdr3_aa: CSVEDLRGYTF; cdr3_nt: TGCAGCGTTGAAGATTTGAGGGGCTACACCTTC
v_call: TRBV7-2; d_call: .; clone_size: .; j_call: TRBJ1-5; cdr3_aa: CASSLVGRGGQPQHF; cdr3_nt: TGTGCCAGCAGCTTGGTCGGCCGGGGAGGTCAGCCCCAGCATTTT
v_call: TRBV18; d_call: TRBD2; clone_size: .; j_call: TRBJ2-1; cdr3_aa: CASSPPGLEGNEQFF; cdr3_nt: TGTGCCAGCTCACCACCAGGACTAGAAGGCAATGAGCAGTTCTTC
v_call: TRBV27; d_call: TRBD2; clone_size: .; j_call: TRBJ2-7; cdr3_aa: CASSGLAGVFREQYF; cdr3_nt: TGTGCCAGCAGTGGACTAGCGGGAGTCTTCCGCGAGCAGTACTTC
v_call: TRBV19; d_call: TRBD2; clone_size: .; j_call: TRBJ2-1; cdr3_aa: CASSIGLAGEAYNEQFF; cdr3_nt: TGTGCCAGTAGTATAGGGCTAGCGGGAGAGGCCTACAATGAGCAGTTCTTC
v_call: TRBV7-2; d_call: .; clone_size: .; j_call: TRBJ1-3; cdr3_aa: CASSWGIRGNTIYF; cdr3_nt: TGTGCCAGCAGTTGGGGCATCAGGGGAAACACCATATATTTT
v_call: TRBV27; d_call: .; clone_size: .; j_call: TRBJ2-7; cdr3_aa: CASSLSSRGVEQYF; cdr3_nt: TGTGCCAGCAGTTTATCGAGTAGGGGGGTTGAGCAGTACTTC
v_call: TRBV6-5; d_call: TRBD1; clone_size: .; j_call: TRBJ2-7; cdr3_aa: CASSQPRDSYEQYF; cdr3_nt: TGTGCCAGCAGTCAACCCCGGGACAGCTACGAGCAGTACTTC
v_call: TRBV25-1; d_call: TRBD1; clone_size: .; j_call: TRBJ2-5; cdr3_aa: CASSGTGLETQYF; cdr3_nt: TGTGCCAGCAGTGGGACAGGGCTGGAGACCCAGTACTTC
v_call: TRBV30; d_call: TRBD2; clone_size: .; j_call: TRBJ2-1; cdr3_aa: CAFSGTSGGNEQFF; cdr3_nt: TGTGCCTTCTCCGGGACTAGCGGGGGAAATGAGCAGTTCTTC
v_call: TRBV2; d_call: TRBD1; clone_size: .; j_call: TRBJ1-4; cdr3_aa: CASSEVRTGGTVATNEKLFF; cdr3_nt: TGTGCCAGCAGTGAAGTTAGGACTGGGGGGACAGTCGCAACTAATGAAAAACTGTTTTTT
v_call: TRBV18; d_call: TRBD1; clone_size: once; j_call: TRBJ2-7; cdr3_aa: CASSPGDRGHYEQYF; cdr3_nt: TGTGCCAGCTCACCAGGGGACAGGGGGCACTACGAGCAGTACTTC
v_call: TRBV6-5; d_call: .; clone_size: .; j_call: TRBJ2-2; cdr3_aa: CASSHGAAGELFF; cdr3_nt: TGTGCCAGCAGCCACGGAGCGGCCGGGGAGCTGTTTTTT
v_call: TRBV7-8; d_call: .; clone_size: .; j_call: TRBJ1-5; cdr3_aa: CASSYLGGNSNQPQHF; cdr3_nt: TGTGCCAGCAGCTACCTGGGAGGAAATAGCAATCAGCCCCAGCATTTT
v_call: TRBV6-4; d_call: .; clone_size: .; j_call: TRBJ2-5; cdr3_aa: CASSAETQYF; cdr3_nt: TGTGCCAGCAGTGCGGAGACCCAGTACTTC
v_call: TRBV7-9; d_call: .; clone_size: .; j_call: TRBJ2-7; cdr3_aa: CASSSRDSAHYEQYF; cdr3_nt: TGTGCCAGCAGCTCTAGGGATAGCGCCCACTACGAGCAGTACTTC
v_call: TRBV7-2; d_call: .; clone_size: .; j_call: TRBJ2-7; cdr3_aa: CASSISSYEQYF; cdr3_nt: TGTGCCAGCAGCATATCCTCCTACGAGCAGTACTTC
v_call: TRBV27; d_call: TRBD2; clone_size: .; j_call: TRBJ2-1; cdr3_aa: CASSFRLAGVFEQFF; cdr3_nt: TGTGCCAGCAGTTTTAGACTAGCGGGAGTATTTGAGCAGTTCTTC
v_call: TRBV2; d_call: TRBD1; clone_size: .; j_call: TRBJ1-5; cdr3_aa: CASTERIGGRRDQPQHF; cdr3_nt: TGTGCCAGCACCGAAAGGATAGGGGGCAGAAGGGATCAGCCCCAGCATTTT
v_call: TRBV2; d_call: TRBD2; clone_size: .; j_call: TRBJ2-3; cdr3_aa: CASSGLGLAGLGGQYF; cdr3_nt: TGTGCCAGCAGTGGACTGGGACTAGCGGGGCTGGGGGGGCAGTATTTT
v_call: TRBV25-1; d_call: .; clone_size: .; j_call: TRBJ1-3; cdr3_aa: CASNSGNTIYF; cdr3_nt: TGTGCCAGCAACTCTGGAAACACCATATATTTT
v_call: TRBV27; d_call: .; clone_size: once; j_call: TRBJ1-2; cdr3_aa: CASGLRLGATGYTF; cdr3_nt: TGTGCCAGCGGATTGCGCCTTGGGGCCACGGGCTACACCTTC
v_call: TRBV5-1; d_call: TRBD1; clone_size: .; j_call: TRBJ2-7; cdr3_aa: CASSLSTGTGSYEQYF; cdr3_nt: TGCGCCAGCAGCTTGTCCACCGGGACAGGGTCCTACGAGCAGTACTTC
v_call: TRBV9; d_call: .; clone_size: .; j_call: TRBJ2-2; cdr3_aa: CASQVQSNTGELFF; cdr3_nt: TGTGCCAGCCAGGTACAATCGAACACCGGGGAGCTGTTTTTT
v_call: TRBV7-8; d_call: .; clone_size: .; j_call: TRBJ1-1; cdr3_aa: CASSEGPGTEAFF; cdr3_nt: TGTGCCAGCTCAGAGGGGCCTGGCACTGAAGCTTTCTTT
v_call: TRBV10-2; d_call: TRBD1; clone_size: .; j_call: TRBJ1-2; cdr3_aa: CASSESLTGDGYTF; cdr3_nt: TGCGCCAGCAGTGAGTCATTGACAGGGGATGGCTACACCTTC
v_call: TRBV6-4; d_call: .; clone_size: .; j_call: TRBJ1-1; cdr3_aa: CASSVSGENTEAFF; cdr3_nt: TGTGCCAGCAGTGTTTCAGGCGAGAACACTGAAGCTTTCTTT
v_call: TRBV5-8; d_call: TRBD1; clone_size: .; j_call: TRBJ1-4; cdr3_aa: CASSSGQQIENEKLFF; cdr3_nt: TGTGCCAGCAGCTCGGGACAGCAAATTGAGAATGAAAAACTGTTTTTT
v_call: TRBV5-5; d_call: .; clone_size: .; j_call: TRBJ2-7; cdr3_aa: CASSSSDSYEQYF; cdr3_nt: TGTGCCAGCAGCTCCTCGGACAGCTACGAGCAGTACTTC
v_call: TRBV7-9; d_call: .; clone_size: .; j_call: TRBJ2-7; cdr3_aa: CASSLNPGAGEQYF; cdr3_nt: TGTGCCAGCAGCTTAAATCCGGGGGCCGGCGAGCAGTACTTC
v_call: TRBV7-8; d_call: .; clone_size: .; j_call: TRBJ1-5; cdr3_aa: CASSLALAAARQPQHF; cdr3_nt: TGTGCCAGCAGCTTAGCGCTGGCAGCGGCTCGACAGCCCCAGCATTTT
v_call: TRBV2; d_call: TRBD2; clone_size: medium-sized; j_call: TRBJ2-1; cdr3_aa: CASSERGVGLAQEQFF; cdr3_nt: TGTGCCAGCAGTGAAAGGGGCGTGGGACTAGCTCAGGAGCAGTTCTTC
v_call: TRBV6-5; d_call: .; clone_size: .; j_call: TRBJ1-2; cdr3_aa: CASSYTGSDYGYTF; cdr3_nt: TGTGCCAGCAGTTACACCGGGAGCGACTATGGCTACACCTTC
v_call: TRBV6-6; d_call: .; clone_size: .; j_call: TRBJ1-5; cdr3_aa: CASSYSDSNSNQPQHF; cdr3_nt: TGTGCCAGCAGTTATTCAGACAGTAATAGCAATCAGCCCCAGCATTTT
v_call: TRBV11-3; d_call: .; clone_size: .; j_call: TRBJ2-4; cdr3_aa: CASSFTGPLAKNIQYF; cdr3_nt: TGTGCCAGCAGCTTTACAGGGCCCCTAGCCAAAAACATTCAGTACTTC
v_call: TRBV7-3; d_call: .; clone_size: .; j_call: TRBJ1-1; cdr3_aa: CASSSGTAGTEAFF; cdr3_nt: TGTGCCAGCAGCTCAGGGACGGCGGGAACTGAAGCTTTCTTT
v_call: TRBV11-2; d_call: TRBD1; clone_size: .; j_call: TRBJ2-2; cdr3_aa: CASSSLTGLNTGELFF; cdr3_nt: TGTGCCAGCAGCTCGTTGACAGGGCTGAACACCGGGGAGCTGTTTTTT
v_call: TRBV14; d_call: .; clone_size: .; j_call: TRBJ2-1; cdr3_aa: CASSQDRDNEQFF; cdr3_nt: TGTGCCAGCAGCCAAGACCGGGACAATGAGCAGTTCTTC
v_call: TRBV4-1; d_call: .; clone_size: .; j_call: TRBJ2-1; cdr3_aa: CASSPSEGVNEQFF; cdr3_nt: TGCGCCAGCAGCCCAAGCGAGGGGGTCAATGAGCAGTTCTTC
v_call: TRBV5-6; d_call: TRBD1; clone_size: .; j_call: TRBJ2-3; cdr3_aa: CASSPQGAGTDTQYF; cdr3_nt: TGTGCCAGCAGCCCCCAGGGGGCTGGCACAGATACGCAGTATTTT